This TCR beta chain was sequenced for a study of OX40 agonist ivuxolimab in advanced cancers. In this sample, this clone turned up once. Assay: immunoSEQ multiplex PCR; the TCRdb copy retains only in-frame clones and omits some. The sample includes some 75,000 clones, more than 85% of them seen just once. Per the germline V gene, CDR1 is GTSNPN and CDR2 is SVGIG (reference sequence). Deletions cut 0 bases from V and 6 bases from J, with 15 bases between. The CDR3 is 15 residues long. This clonotype was obtained from an adult with an advanced solid tumor such as melanoma, head and neck, liver or kidney cancer. Sequences were derived from CD4+ or CD8+ T cells sorted from blood, sampled in a trial of the OX40 agonist ivuxolimab. The rearrangement joins TRBV30 to TRBJ1-3; D may be TRBD1 (6 bases). The CDR3 loop is CAWSVGQRGVNTIYF. CDR3 coding DNA: TGTGCCTGGAGTGTCGGACAGCGGGGAGTAAACACCATATATTTT.